The clone carrying this T cell receptor beta chain appeared a single time. This sample stems from a study of T cell responses to AZD1222 COVID-19 vaccine. Repertoires were generated with immunoSEQ multiplex PCR, while TCRdb's copy carries only in-frame clones and drops some. The sample consists of around 150,000 clones, about 87% of them appearing once. CDR3 length equals 14 residues. CDR1 MNHNS and CDR2 SASEGT come from the germline V gene. Trimming cost V 2 bases and J 8 bases, with 15 bases left between them. The chain recombines TRBV6-1 with TRBJ1-2; D perhaps matches TRBD1 (6 bases). The TCR originated in an adult in good health. The material was peripheral blood, obtained on day 0 of AZD1222 vaccination. CDR3 loop: CASSEQQGTGGYTF. CDR3 in DNA: TGTGCCAGCAGTGAACAACAGGGAACAGGAGGCTACACCTTC.